Listed below are T cell receptor beta chains from one sample, sequenced in a study of control samples from healthy donors and cancer patients. Data came from immunoSEQ multiplex PCR; TCRdb stores just in-frame clones and leaves some out. The data show about 140,000 clones, with 94% seen just once and about an eighth held by the top ten. The source material was blood. These receptor sequences come from a man aged 35 to 55 in good health. The CDR3 runs from the conserved cysteine through the conserved F or W. The order of the fields is clone size, V gene, D gene, J gene, CDR3 DNA, CDR3 protein. D genes are given only for firm matches. Some rows mark clone size as missing; the rest say once, few, many or name a class of expanded clone.

>NA|TRBV5-1|TRBD1|TRBJ2-2
TGCGCCAGCAGCCTTAAAGACCGGGACAGGAGACCGAACACCGGGGAGCTGTTTTTT
CASSLKDRDRRPNTGELFF
>NA|TRBV21-1|NA|TRBJ2-5
TGTGCCAGCAGCAAACAGGTGGGTTGGGAGACCCAGTACTTC
CASSKQVGWETQYF
>NA|TRBV21-1|NA|TRBJ1-1
TGTGCCAGCAGCAATTGGCAGGGGCCCTTGACCACTGAAGCTTTCTTT
CASSNWQGPLTTEAFF
>NA|TRBV29-1|NA|TRBJ2-6
TGCAGCGGGGTAACCGGGGCCAACGTCCTGACTTTC
CSGVTGANVLTF
>once|TRBV5-1|NA|TRBJ2-5
TGCGCCAGCAGCTTGGCCCGGGGGACGACAGGGACAATCATGTACCAAGAGACCCAGTACTTC
CASSLARGTTGTIMYQETQYF
>NA|TRBV6-4|NA|TRBJ2-1
TGTGCCAGCAGCGAATTAGTCCAGGGCGAGCAGTTCTTC
CASSELVQGEQFF
>once|TRBV5-1|NA|TRBJ2-3
TGCGCCAGCAGCTTGCGGATGAGCGGCACAGATACGCAGTATTTT
CASSLRMSGTDTQYF
>NA|TRBV9|NA|TRBJ1-2
TGTGCCAGCAGCGTATCACAGGAGGCAGACTATGGCTACACCTTC
CASSVSQEADYGYTF
>NA|TRBV7-2|NA|TRBJ1-6
TGTGCCAGCAGCCCAAGACAGGAGAGGTCCTATAATTCACCCCTCCACTTT
CASSPRQERSYNSPLHF
>NA|TRBV5-1|TRBD2|TRBJ2-1
TGCGCCAGCAGTGAGAGTAGCGGGAGAACTGGCTATGAGCAGTTCTTC
CASSESSGRTGYEQFF
>NA|TRBV7-2|NA|TRBJ1-1
TGTGCCAGCAGCTTAGTTAGCTGGAACACTGAAGCTTTCTTT
CASSLVSWNTEAFF
>NA|TRBV11-2|TRBD2|TRBJ2-1
TGTGCCAGCAGCCCCAGGACTAGCGGGAGTGGTGAGCAGTTCTTC
CASSPRTSGSGEQFF
>NA|TRBV6-5|NA|TRBJ1-2
TGTGCCAGCCAGAGGGGACTTTGGGGCTACACCTTC
CASQRGLWGYTF
>NA|TRBV5-1|NA|TRBJ1-6
TGCGCCAGCAGCTTTCAGGGAGGAAATTCACCCCTCCACTTT
CASSFQGGNSPLHF
>NA|TRBV6-5|NA|TRBJ2-7
TGTGCCAGCAGTTACTCGCTTTCTTACGAGCAGTACTTC
CASSYSLSYEQYF
>NA|TRBV28|NA|TRBJ1-2
TGTGCCAGCAGTTCTAACTATGGCTACACCTTC
CASSSNYGYTF
>NA|TRBV4-1|NA|TRBJ2-7
TGCGCCAGCAGCCTCCCGCGTGTAGGGGGAGTAAACGAGCAGTACTTC
CASSLPRVGGVNEQYF
>NA|TRBV12-3/TRBV12-4|NA|TRBJ2-7
TGTGCCAGCAGTTCAGGGTTCTACGAGCAGTACTTC
CASSSGFYEQYF
>NA|TRBV9|NA|TRBJ1-1
TGTGCCAGCAGCGTAGGGCAGACGAACACTGAAGCTTTCTTT
CASSVGQTNTEAFF
>NA|TRBV27|NA|TRBJ1-2
TGTGCCAGCAGTTTAAAGGGGCAGGGCTATGGCTACACCTTC
CASSLKGQGYGYTF
>NA|TRBV27|TRBD2|TRBJ2-1
TGTGCCAGCAGTTTGACGGGACTAGCGGGAGAAGAGCAGTTCTTC
CASSLTGLAGEEQFF
>NA|TRBV10-1|TRBD2|TRBJ2-3
TGCGCCAGCAGTGGCTCGGGGGGAGATACGCAGTATTTT
CASSGSGGDTQYF
>NA|TRBV20-1|NA|TRBJ2-5
TGCAGTGCTAGTGCATCAGGGAAATCAGAGACCCAGTACTTC
CSASASGKSETQYF
>NA|TRBV7-2|NA|TRBJ1-3
TGTGCCAGCAGCTTGATGCAGTCTGGAAGCACCATATATTTT
CASSLMQSGSTIYF
>NA|TRBV2|NA|TRBJ1-3
TGTGCCAGCACCCCAGGGGATGGAAACACCATATATTTT
CASTPGDGNTIYF
>NA|TRBV27|TRBD2|TRBJ2-3
TGTGCCAGCAGCATCGAGTCTAGCGGGAGGGTCCATACGCAGTATTTT
CASSIESSGRVHTQYF
>NA|TRBV27|TRBD1|TRBJ2-7
TGTGCCAGCAGTTTACCTCCGGGACAGGGCTCCTACGAGCAGTACTTC
CASSLPPGQGSYEQYF
>NA|TRBV6-5|NA|TRBJ2-1
TGTGCCAGCAGTTACTCCGGGGACTCCTACAATGAGCAGTTCTTC
CASSYSGDSYNEQFF
>NA|TRBV2|NA|TRBJ2-1
TGTGCCAGCAGCCGGGACGCATACAATGAGCAGTTCTTC
CASSRDAYNEQFF
>NA|TRBV6-6|TRBD1|TRBJ1-3
TGTGCCAGCAGTTACGGGGACAGGCGTGGGGACACCATATATTTT
CASSYGDRRGDTIYF
>NA|TRBV5-4|TRBD2|TRBJ2-5
TGTGCCAGCAGCTTGACGGGGGGCCAAGAGACCCAGTACTTC
CASSLTGGQETQYF
>once|TRBV27|TRBD1|TRBJ1-1
TGTGCCAGCAGTTTATCTCGACAGGGGAACACTGAAGCTTTCTTT
CASSLSRQGNTEAFF
>NA|TRBV7-8|TRBD1|TRBJ1-5
TGTGCCAGCAGCATAGGGGACAGCAAAAATCAGCCCCAGCATTTT
CASSIGDSKNQPQHF
>NA|TRBV7-2|NA|TRBJ2-7
TGTGCCAGCAGCCTCACGTGGGCGGGCGAGCAGTACTTC
CASSLTWAGEQYF
>NA|TRBV5-6|TRBD1|TRBJ2-1
TGTGCCAGCAGCCCGACAGGGTACAATGAGCAGTTCTTC
CASSPTGYNEQFF
>NA|TRBV6-5|TRBD1|TRBJ1-6
TGTGCCAGCGCGGGACAGGGTATTACACCCCTCCACTTT
CASAGQGITPLHF
>NA|TRBV9|NA|TRBJ2-3
TGTGCCAGCAGCGTTGCCCGGGACAACACAGATACGCAGTATTTT
CASSVARDNTDTQYF
>NA|TRBV29-1|NA|TRBJ2-4
TGCAGCTTCACCATAGCCAAAAACATTCAGTACTTC
CSFTIAKNIQYF
>NA|TRBV5-1|NA|TRBJ1-1
TGCGCCAGCTTGGATCCACTGAAAACGGGTGAAGCTTTCTTT
CASLDPLKTGEAFF
>NA|TRBV15|TRBD1|TRBJ1-2
TGTGCCACCAGCAGCGAGTACCCGGGACAGGGTTTTAACTATGGCTACACCTTC
CATSSEYPGQGFNYGYTF
>few|TRBV5-8|NA|TRBJ2-1
TGTGCCAGCATCTCCCGGGGGCCCTACAATGAGCAGTTCTTC
CASISRGPYNEQFF
>NA|TRBV7-9|TRBD1|TRBJ1-6
TGTGCCAGCAGCCCGGACAGGGCAGATTCACCCCTCCACTTT
CASSPDRADSPLHF
>NA|TRBV19|NA|TRBJ2-7
TGTGCCAGTAGTATAGATCGGGGTCCCTACGAGCAGTACTTC
CASSIDRGPYEQYF
>NA|TRBV29-1|TRBD2|TRBJ2-3
TGCAGCGTTGATGGTGGGCTAGCGGGAGTGGGTGGAGATACGCAGTATTTT
CSVDGGLAGVGGDTQYF
>NA|TRBV10-3|NA|TRBJ1-2
TGTGCCATCAGTCCCACTGCGAACTATGGCTACACCTTC
CAISPTANYGYTF